The 22 T cell receptor beta chains below all came from one sample that was sequenced in a study of spatial heterogeneity in lung cancer. Time point: sample taken at primary tumor resection. TCRdb redid the calling of the 5' RACE reads with MiXCR, one entry per CDR3 protein. The repertoire holds about 42,000 distinct CDR3 sequences, with approximately 6.2% as singletons. The sample in question was PBMCs, obtained at surgery. These receptors were collected from a female donor with early-stage non-small cell lung cancer.

There are a few counts of this clonotype. The CDR3 loop reads CAISKVEGGASNYGYTF. CDR3 sequence (DNA): TGTGCCATCAGTAAGGTGGAGGGGGGCGCCTCTAACTATGGCTACACCTTC. The V and J genes are TRBV10-3 and TRBJ1-2, with D perhaps TRBD1 (6 bases). CDR1 is ENHRY, CDR2 SYGVKD, per germline. The V gene lost 5 bases and the J gene lost 0 bases, with 19 bases spanning the gap. This CDR3 is 17 amino acids long.

This clonotype has at least ten counts. The chain employs TRBV29-1 and TRBJ1-1; D is unresolved. The CDR3 sequence is 18 residues long. Between the trimmed V and J ends, which lost 1 base and 0 bases, there was a span of 21 bases. Germline-derived CDR1 and CDR2 are SQVTM and ANQGSEA. The CDR3 protein is CSVEGSGRTLVMNTEAFF. The CDR3 nucleotides are TGCAGCGTTGAAGGAAGCGGTCGAACTTTAGTTATGAACACTGAAGCTTTCTTT.

V usage is TRBV19 and J usage is TRBJ1-2, with D possibly TRBD1 on 6 matching bases. The CDR3 is 14 residues long. V lost 4 bases and J lost 0, with 9 bases in between. Germline CDR1 reads LNHDA; CDR2 reads SQIVND (reference sequence). The CDR3: CASSRTATNYGYTF. The CDR3 DNA reads TGTGCCAGTAGTAGGACAGCCACTAACTATGGCTACACCTTC.

The table lists this clonotype with a few counts. V is TRBV20-1 and J is TRBJ2-3, with 9 bases fitting TRBD1. V lost 6 bases, J lost 8 bases, and 9 bases stayed unmatched. CDR3 length: 13 amino acids. The V gene's germline CDR1 is DFQATT and CDR2 SNEGSKA (reference sequence). In DNA form, the CDR3 reads TGCAGTGCGAGGACAGGGGATATAGCTACGCAGTATTTT. This gives the protein CSARTGDIATQYF.

The chain links TRBV5-1 to TRBJ2-2; D is uncertain. CDR3 length equals 17 residues. Trimming took 3 bases from V and 0 from J, leaving 15 bases between them. CDR1 SGHRS and CDR2 YFSETQ come from the germline V gene. The CDR3 DNA reads TGCGCCAGCAGCTCCCGGGCAGAGAGCGCGAACACCGGGGAGCTGTTTTTT. Residues: CASSSRAESANTGELFF.

This clonotype came up a few times. The rearrangement joins TRBV10-3 to TRBJ2-3; 7 bases map to TRBD2. This CDR3 is built from 16 residues. The trim removed 2 bases at V and 0 bases at J, leaving 5 bases unmatched. Germline CDR1 reads ENHRY; CDR2 reads SYGVKD. Written as DNA, the CDR3 is TGTGCCATCAGTGAGCGCACTAGCGCTAGCACAGATACGCAGTATTTT. Translation: CAISERTSASTDTQYF.

This rearrangement joins TRBV6-5 to TRBJ1-1; D gene uncertain. V dropped 4 bases and J dropped 1 base, with 22 bases sitting between them. The CDR3 length is 18 residues. The germline CDR1 and CDR2 sequences are MNHEY and SVGAGI. The CDR3 protein is CASSSSESGAGKNTEAFF. The CDR3 DNA is TGTGCCAGCAGTTCGTCAGAGTCGGGTGCAGGAAAGAACACTGAAGCTTTCTTT.

This clonotype has ten or more counts. The chain is built from TRBV7-2 and TRBJ2-3, with a possible D match to TRBD1 (7 bases). With 2 bases removed from V and 11 bases from J, the gap between germline ends came to 11 bases. The CDR3 is 12 residues long. CDR1 and CDR2 from the germline V gene are SGHTA and FQGNSA. This chain's CDR3 is CASSLFRGEQYF. In DNA form, the CDR3 reads TGTGCCAGCAGCTTATTCAGGGGGGAGCAGTATTTT.

This clonotype has at least ten counts. The V call is TRBV14, the J call TRBJ2-3, with unresolved D. Germline CDR1 SGHDN, CDR2 FVKESK. This CDR3 contains 13 residues. The germline V and J ends were trimmed by 0 bases and 7 bases, with 8 bases remaining between them. CDR3 residues: CASSQDLGNTQYF. Written as DNA, the CDR3 is TGTGCCAGCAGCCAAGATTTAGGAAATACGCAGTATTTT.

This clonotype was seen repeatedly, ten times or more. This CDR3 reads CASSHLRRGGTDTQYF. Here the CDR3 DNA reads TGCGCCAGCAGCCACCTAAGGCGGGGGGGCACAGATACGCAGTATTTT. The chain joins TRBV4-1 to TRBJ2-3, with 8 bases identical to TRBD2. Germline V gene data show CDR1 as MGHRA and CDR2 as YSYEKL. The V segment lost 3 bases and the J segment 1 base; nucleotides outside the gene matches: 6. CDR3 length: 16 residues.

The chain combines TRBV29-1 with TRBJ2-7; D gene unclear. CDR3 size: 14 residues. V gave up 4 bases and J gave up 6 bases, with 19 bases separating them. In germline, CDR1 is SQVTM, CDR2 ANQGSEA. CDR3 sequence reads: CSVGTGSYLTEQYF. The CDR3 region has the DNA TGCAGCGTTGGGACCGGGTCCTACTTGACCGAGCAGTACTTC.

V is TRBV7-9 and J is TRBJ1-1, with TRBD1 as a possible D gene (5 bases). With 5 bases removed from V and 6 bases from J, the gap between germline ends came to 19 bases. CDR1 is SEHNR, CDR2 FQNEAQ, per germline (reference sequence). CDR3 length: 15 amino acids. CDR3: CASSPQGTSRAEAFF. Written as DNA, the CDR3 is TGTGCCAGCAGCCCTCAAGGGACTTCGAGGGCTGAAGCTTTCTTT.

This clonotype was counted a few times. The chain employs TRBV9 and TRBJ1-1; D is unresolved. With 0 bases removed from V and 1 base from J, the gap between germline ends came to 13 bases. This CDR3 has 16 residues. The V gene's germline CDR1 is SGDLS and CDR2 YYNGEE. DNA for the CDR3: TGTGCCAGCAGCGTAGGGTGGGGAGGGCCGAACACTGAAGCTTTCTTT. Encoded protein: CASSVGWGGPNTEAFF.

This clonotype was seen once. This chain joins TRBV5-1 and TRBJ2-5; 7 bases are shared with TRBD1. This CDR3 is built from 14 residues. V was clipped by 4 bases and J by 3 bases; unmatched bases: 6. Per the germline V gene, CDR1 is SGHRS and CDR2 is YFSETQ. The CDR3: CASSTGTEEETQYF. CDR3 coding DNA: TGCGCCAGCAGCACCGGGACAGAGGAAGAGACCCAGTACTTC.

V and J are TRBV6-5 and TRBJ2-2, with D perhaps given as TRBD1 or TRBD2 (5 bases each). CDR3 size: 15 residues. V gave up 5 bases and J gave up 1 base, with 11 bases separating them. Germline V gene sequence: CDR1 MNHEY, CDR2 SVGAGI. The CDR3 bases are TGTGCCAGCAGTAGTACGGGACGGAACACCGGGGAGCTGTTTTTT. Amino acids: CASSSTGRNTGELFF.

The gene calls are TRBV6-5 and TRBJ1-2; 9 nucleotides line up with TRBD1. In germline, CDR1 is MNHEY, CDR2 SVGAGI. Losses at the gene ends were 5 bases for V and 3 bases for J; bases not matched to a gene: 4. This CDR3 has 14 amino acids. The CDR3 coding sequence is TGTGCCAGCAGTAAATGGGACAGGGACTATGGCTACACCTTC. It codes for CASSKWDRDYGYTF.

This clonotype was detected a few times. V usage is TRBV11-2 and J usage is TRBJ2-7; D unclear. This CDR3 spans 11 amino acids. V lost 3 bases and J 5 bases, leaving 5 bases between the germline ends. Germline CDR1 SGHAT, CDR2 FQNNGV. The CDR3 sequence: CASSLGDEQYF. CDR3 bases: TGTGCCAGCAGCTTGGGTGACGAGCAGTACTTC. Full variable domain (rest looked up from reference TRBV11-2 and TRBJ2-7): EAGVAQSPRYKIIEKRQSVAFWCNPISGHATLYWYQQILGQGPKLLIQFQNNGVVDDSQLPKDRFSAERLKGVDSTLKIQPAKLEDSAVYLCASSLGDEQYFGPGTRLTVT.

This clonotype was found a few times. The chain employs TRBV3-1 and TRBJ1-2, with TRBD1 as a possible D gene (5 bases). V dropped 0 bases and J dropped 0 bases, with 14 bases sitting between them. CDR1 is LGHDT and CDR2 is YNNKEL in the germline V gene (reference sequence). The CDR3 is 17 amino acids. The CDR3 loop is CASSQERGGKANYGYTF. In DNA form, the CDR3 reads TGTGCCAGCAGCCAAGAAAGGGGCGGAAAAGCTAACTATGGCTACACCTTC.

The chain joins TRBV6-5 to TRBJ1-4; no reliable D call. V lost 6 bases and J lost 4, with 18 bases in between. The germline V gene encodes CDR1 MNHEY and CDR2 SVGAGI. This CDR3 contains 16 residues. This CDR3 is CASRPDRRLLNEKLFF. CDR3 DNA: TGTGCCAGCAGACCGGACCGCCGACTACTTAATGAAAAACTGTTTTTT.

Only a few counts were recorded for this clonotype. The rearrangement links TRBV3-1 to TRBJ2-1; a possible D gene is TRBD2 (5 bases). Per the germline V gene, CDR1 is LGHDT and CDR2 is YNNKEL (reference sequence). This CDR3 has 16 residues. Trimming took off 1 base at V and 5 bases at J, with 15 bases between the two ends. CDR3 DNA sequence: TGTGCCAGCAGCCAAGTCGGGCTAGCCCACAACAATGAGCAGTTCTTC. Protein sequence: CASSQVGLAHNNEQFF.

This clonotype has only a few counts. CDR3: CASSPPGLSYEQYF. The CDR3 DNA is TGTGCCAGCAGTCCGCCGGGACTCTCCTACGAGCAGTACTTC. The chain employs TRBV12-3 or TRBV12-4 and TRBJ2-7; tentatively, D is TRBD2 (6 bases). With 5 bases removed from V and 0 bases from J, the gap between germline ends came to 11 bases. The CDR3 consists of 14 residues.

This clonotype was seen ten or more times. The rearrangement uses TRBV29-1 and TRBJ1-5; a possible D gene is TRBD1 (5 bases). CDR3 length equals 13 residues. Between the trimmed V and J ends, which lost 7 bases and 6 bases, there was a span of 16 bases. Germline V lookup: CDR1 SQVTM, CDR2 ANQGSEA. The CDR3 here is CSAAQGSGQPQHF. CDR3 in DNA: TGCAGCGCTGCTCAGGGCTCGGGTCAGCCCCAGCATTTT.